Described below is a single T cell receptor beta chain sequence and its context. The sample is drawn from a study of cytomegalovirus exposure and HLA in healthy donors. Study information: The approximately 610 first-cohort repertoires shared a platform with the 120 or so validation repertoires, as reported in a later analysis.

The method was immunoSEQ multiplex PCR; TCRdb's version includes in-frame clones alone and lacks a portion of them. This table holds about 110,000 clones, approximately 85% found once. This CDR3 comprises 12 residues. The germline V gene has CDR1 MNHEY and CDR2 SVGAGI. V was cut by 4 bases and J by 4 bases, with 8 bases left in between. The sample consisted of PBMCs. The sequence was collected from a woman younger than 35 in good health and CMV-seronegative. The chain is built from TRBV6-5 and TRBJ2-7, with D possibly being TRBD1 (5 bases). CDR3 nucleotide sequence: TGTGCCAGCAGTTTTGGGGCTTACGAGCAGTACTTC. Residues: CASSFGAYEQYF.